Shown below are 14 T cell receptor beta chains from a single sample sequenced in a study of cytomegalovirus exposure and HLA in healthy donors (dated by TCRdb to the late 2010s). The library came from the immunoSEQ multiplex PCR assay. For the multiplex PCR, a mixture combining 60 forward primers for TCR Vbeta segments and 13 reverse primers for TCR Jbeta segments was used. The immuneACCESS repertoire file appears here via TCRdb, limited to in-frame rearrangements. These files lack a portion of the clones; in checked studies, under half of the deficit traces to unresolved V genes, and the cause of the others is not known. The sample table records about 120,000 clones; roughly 65% of these occur just once. Of the sample, approximately 11% is held by the ten largest clones. The specimen sequenced was PBMCs. Every receptor here comes from a man aged 35 to 55 in good health and CMV-seropositive.

This clone was detected a few times. V usage is TRBV6-1 and J usage is TRBJ1-2; D unresolved. In germline, CDR1 is MNHNS, CDR2 SASEGT. This CDR3 has 13 residues. Trimming removed 1 base at V and 4 bases at J, with 7 bases between. The CDR3 is CASSEVGSYGYTF. The CDR3 DNA reads as TGTGCCAGCAGTGAAGTGGGCTCCTATGGCTACACCTTC.

V is TRBV5-5 and J is TRBJ2-7; a weak D match, TRBD1 (5 bases). In germline, CDR1 is SGHKS, CDR2 YYEKEE (reference sequence). This CDR3 has 13 residues. Trimming left V 4 bases short and J 6 bases short, with 14 bases between. The CDR3 is CASSNPTVGEQYF. In nucleotides, the CDR3 is TGTGCCAGCAGCAATCCGACAGTGGGCGAGCAGTACTTC. The full variable domain, with the rest looked up from reference TRBV5-5 and TRBJ2-7, is DAGVTQSPTHLIKTRGQQVTLRCSPISGHKSVSWYQQVLGQGPQFIFQYYEKEERGRGNFPDRFSARQFPNYSSELNVNALLLGDSALYLCASSNPTVGEQYFGPGTRLTVT.

This chain links TRBV28 with TRBJ1-3; TRBD1 might be the D (6 bases). Trimming stripped 7 bases from V and 4 bases from J, with 17 bases between. The CDR3 sequence is 15 residues long. Germline lookup yields CDR1 MDHEN and CDR2 SYDVKM. CDR3 protein: CASTIGGAWGNTIYF. CDR3 nucleotide sequence: TGTGCCAGCACCATTGGGGGGGCATGGGGAAACACCATATATTTT.

The chain employs TRBV29-1 and TRBJ2-5; TRBD2 matches at 8 bases. The CDR3 covers 16 residues. Germline CDR1 SQVTM, CDR2 ANQGSEA. V shed 1 base, J shed 1 base, and the junction held 8 bases outside the gene matches. CDR3 in DNA: TGCAGCGTTGAAGGGGGACTAGACCGATTCCAAGAGACCCAGTACTTC. Translation: CSVEGGLDRFQETQYF.

V is TRBV7-2 and J is TRBJ1-2, with a tentative D call TRBD1 (5 bases). V lost 4 bases, J lost 8 bases, and 14 bases lay in between. The CDR3 runs to 13 residues. Germline V gene data show CDR1 as SGHTA and CDR2 as FQGNSA. CDR3 region: CASSSPGGYGYTF. The CDR3 DNA is TGTGCCAGCAGCTCCCCTGGGGGGTACGGCTACACCTTC.

The J gene is TRBJ2-7, the V gene TRBV28; D may be TRBD2 (5 bases). This CDR3 is built from 12 residues. V lost 2 bases and J lost 3, with 5 bases in between. Germline CDR1 MDHEN, CDR2 SYDVKM. CDR3 DNA sequence: TGTGCCAGCAGTTTACGGGACTACGAGCAGTACTTC. This translates into CASSLRDYEQYF.

This rearrangement joins TRBV6-1 to TRBJ1-1; 10 bases map to TRBD1. Per the germline V gene, CDR1 is MNHNS and CDR2 is SASEGT. After removal of 11 bases from V and 4 bases from J, the junction contained 10 bases not matched to a gene. The CDR3 is 14 amino acids. CDR3 DNA sequence: TGTGCCGTTTTGACAGGGGGCTTGGGCACTGAAGCTTTCTTT. Translation: CAVLTGGLGTEAFF.

The sample holds a few counts of this clone. The chain combines TRBV5-4 with TRBJ2-2; 8 bases align to TRBD2. Germline CDR1 is SGHNT and CDR2 is YYREEE (reference sequence). The CDR3 has 16 residues. The V segment lost 0 bases and the J segment 0 bases; nucleotides outside the gene matches: 1. CDR3 residues: CASSLGGGTNTGELFF. DNA of the CDR3: TGTGCCAGCAGCTTGGGCGGGGGGACGAACACCGGGGAGCTGTTTTTT.

This clone has more than one count but fewer than ten. V usage is TRBV9 and J usage is TRBJ2-5, with D perhaps matching TRBD2 (6 bases). The germline CDR1 and CDR2 sequences are SGDLS and YYNGEE. The ends were cut back, 3 bases at V and 5 bases at J, with 14 bases in the middle. The CDR3 runs 14 residues. CDR3 protein: CASSGPGTRETQYF. The CDR3 bases are TGTGCCAGCAGCGGCCCCGGGACTCGTGAGACCCAGTACTTC. Filled out from reference TRBV9 and TRBJ2-5, the complete variable domain reads DSGVTQTPKHLITATGQRVTLRCSPRSGDLSVYWYQQSLDQGLQFLIQYYNGEERAKGNILERFSAQQFPDLHSELNLSSLELGDSALYFCASSGPGTRETQYFGPGTRLLVL.

V gene TRBV18 combines with J gene TRBJ2-5; 9 bases line up with TRBD1. Germline V CDR1 and CDR2: KGHSH, LQKENI. Germline trimming cut 0 bases from V and 1 base from J; bases unmatched to any gene: 0. The length of the CDR3 is 15 residues. CDR3 protein: CASSPPGQGQETQYF. The CDR3 DNA reads TGTGCCAGCTCACCACCGGGACAGGGCCAAGAGACCCAGTACTTC.

This clone was counted only a few times. The chain recombines TRBV2 with TRBJ2-3; D is perhaps TRBD2 (5 bases). CDR3 length: 14 amino acids. With 6 bases removed from V and 3 bases from J, the gap between germline ends came to 13 bases. Germline V lookup: CDR1 SNHLY, CDR2 FYNNEI. The CDR3 spells CASRPGTQTDTQYF. In DNA form, the CDR3 reads TGTGCCAGCAGGCCGGGAACCCAGACAGATACGCAGTATTTT.

This clone has a handful of counts. V and J are TRBV25-1 and TRBJ2-1, with D perhaps TRBD1 (5 bases). The germline CDR1 and CDR2 sequences are MGHDK and SYGVNS. This CDR3 contains 15 residues. V was clipped by 4 bases and J by 4 bases, with 14 bases between them. For the CDR3, the DNA is TGTGCCAGCAGTGGAGGTAAGGACAATTACAATGAGCAGTTCTTC. Translating gives CASSGGKDNYNEQFF.

This chain joins TRBV6-5 and TRBJ1-2, with 8 bases aligning to TRBD1. This CDR3 region has 15 residues. The V segment lost 2 bases and the J segment 6 bases; nucleotides outside the gene matches: 8. Germline V lookup: CDR1 MNHEY, CDR2 SVGAGI. CDR3 nucleotide sequence: TGTGCCAGCAGTTACCAGGGGTCCAGGGGGCATGGCTACACCTTC. The encoded protein is CASSYQGSRGHGYTF.

This clone was seen a handful of times. This chain uses TRBV6-5 with TRBJ2-1; tentative D call: TRBD2 (5 bases). Germline V CDR1 and CDR2: MNHEY, SVGAGI. Trimming cost V 7 bases and J 3 bases, with 16 bases left between them. This CDR3 is 15 amino acids long. As DNA, the CDR3 is TGTGCCAGCACCCAGTGGACTGGATACTACAATGAGCAGTTCTTC. Translated, it gives CASTQWTGYYNEQFF.